The TCR beta chain under discussion was sequenced for a study of cytomegalovirus exposure and HLA in healthy donors. The PCR made use of 60 Vbeta and 13 Jbeta primers. The protocol was immunoSEQ multiplex PCR, while the TCRdb copy is restricted to in-frame clones and leaves out a portion. The table records some 150,000 clones, approximately 77% of them present only once. This CDR3 contains 13 residues. Deletions cut 5 bases from V and 3 bases from J, with 10 bases between. Germline values: CDR1 LNHDA, CDR2 SQIVND (reference sequence). The chain couples TRBV19 to TRBJ1-1; a possible D gene is TRBD1 (6 bases). The sequence was obtained from a male donor in good health and CMV-seronegative. The specimen sequenced was PBMCs. CDR3 coding DNA: TGTGCCAGTAGTGCAGGGGTGGACACTGAAGCTTTCTTT. This sequence encodes CASSAGVDTEAFF.